One sample yielded the 27 T cell receptor beta chains listed below, sequenced in a study of post-analysis software for immune sequencing data. Whole-study results and caveats: Patients showed TRBV5-6, TRBV5-1 and TRBV20-1 among a handful of TRBV segments more frequent than in controls.

Antigens for these TCRs are unknown. Tagging with unique molecular identifiers was a feature of the TCR beta cDNA libraries. TCRdb used MiXCR to reprocess the PCR reads, holding one entry per CDR3 protein. The sample gives 600,000 to 750,000 distinct CDR3 sequences, 59% of which show up once; around 10% is in the top ten. Sequenced material: blood. These receptors were taken from a girl aged 2 to 10 with multiple sclerosis.

The genes are TRBV4-3 and TRBJ2-5; no clear D gene. Germline V lookup: CDR1 LGHNA, CDR2 YSLEER. The germline V and J ends were trimmed by 0 bases and 4 bases, with 6 bases remaining between them. The CDR3 totals 13 residues. DNA for the CDR3: TGCGCCAGCAGCCAAGATTGGGGAGAGACCCAGTACTTC. Amino acid sequence: CASSQDWGETQYF.

The V gene is TRBV10-2, the J gene TRBJ2-1; 7 bases are a match to TRBD2. V lost 4 bases, J lost 6 bases, and 3 bases stayed unmatched. There are 13 residues in the CDR3. The germline CDR1 and CDR2 sequences are WSHSY and SAAADI. The CDR3 DNA reads as TGCGCCAGCAGTGGGACTAGGGGCAATGAGCAGTTCTTC. This sequence encodes CASSGTRGNEQFF.

The V call is TRBV6-5, the J call TRBJ1-5; no clear D gene. Per the germline V gene, CDR1 is MNHEY and CDR2 is SVGAGI. This CDR3 spans 12 amino acids. Trimming left V 6 bases short and J 5 bases short, with 8 bases between. The chain's CDR3 is CASSPLDQPQHF. CDR3 nucleotides: TGTGCCAGCAGCCCCTTAGATCAGCCCCAGCATTTT.

V is TRBV6-5 and J is TRBJ1-2, with D possibly being TRBD1 (5 bases). V dropped 5 bases and J dropped 5 bases, with 18 bases sitting between them. The CDR3 sequence is 15 residues long. The germline V gene encodes CDR1 MNHEY and CDR2 SVGAGI. CDR3 region: CASSTGREALYGYTF. As DNA, the CDR3 is TGTGCCAGCAGTACGGGACGGGAGGCCTTGTATGGCTACACCTTC.

The genes are TRBV5-1 and TRBJ1-1, with D hard to call. Trimming left V 0 bases short and J 5 bases short, with 14 bases between. Germline loops: CDR1 SGHRS, CDR2 YFSETQ. This CDR3 has 15 amino acids. The CDR3 bases are TGCGCCAGCAGCTTGGTTGCAGGTCGACGGACTGAAGCTTTCTTT. Translation: CASSLVAGRRTEAFF.

This rearrangement joins TRBV2 to TRBJ1-1; 7 nucleotides line up with TRBD1. The CDR3 consists of 14 residues. The V gene's germline CDR1 is SNHLY and CDR2 FYNNEI. V trimming: 3 bases; J trimming: 11 bases; junction bases outside the gene matches: 12. The CDR3 nucleotides read TGTGCCAGCAGTGATAGCGGCTGGGACAGAAGCGCTTTCTTT. This codes for CASSDSGWDRSAFF.

The V call is TRBV6-1, the J call TRBJ2-5; possible D gene TRBD2, 5 bases. Germline loops: CDR1 MNHNS, CDR2 SASEGT. The length of the CDR3 is 15 residues. V lost 2 bases to trimming and J lost 11 bases, with 21 bases between them. The CDR3 sequence: CASSESRAPPREQYF. CDR3 DNA: TGTGCCAGCAGTGAAAGTAGAGCGCCTCCTAGGGAGCAGTACTTC.

CDR3 protein: CASSLTSDSSYEQYF. DNA for the CDR3: TGTGCCAGCAGTTTAACTAGCGATAGCTCCTACGAGCAGTACTTC. The gene calls are TRBV28 and TRBJ2-7, with 7 nucleotides matching TRBD2. Germline lookup yields CDR1 MDHEN and CDR2 SYDVKM. V lost 2 bases and J lost 0; bases outside the gene matches: 4. This CDR3 is 15 amino acids long.

This chain connects TRBV10-3 to TRBJ2-5; TRBD1 agrees at 7 bases. V lost 8 bases to trimming and J lost 4 bases; unmatched junction nucleotides: 4. This CDR3 spans 12 amino acids. Per germline, CDR1 ENHRY and CDR2 SYGVKD. The CDR3 here is CAISNRGETQYF. CDR3 nucleotide sequence: TGTGCCATCTCTAACAGGGGAGAGACCCAGTACTTC.

The rearrangement uses TRBV29-1 and TRBJ2-3; D is uncertain. V was cut by 6 bases and J by 3 bases, with 13 bases left in between. The CDR3 length is 13 residues. Per the germline V gene, CDR1 is SQVTM and CDR2 is ANQGSEA. The chain's CDR3 is CSVGISLTDTQYF. The CDR3 DNA is TGCAGCGTGGGGATCTCTCTGACAGATACGCAGTATTTT.

This clonotype was observed a few times. The chain's CDR3 is CATSDATGGRGYTF. CDR3 bases: TGTGCCACCAGTGACGCGACAGGGGGCCGTGGCTACACCTTC. The gene calls are TRBV24-1 and TRBJ1-2, with 10 bases fitting TRBD1. The CDR3 is 14 amino acids. Germline-derived CDR1 and CDR2 are KGHDR and SFDVKD. V lost 4 bases and J lost 7; bases outside the gene matches: 5.

The gene calls are TRBV6-5 and TRBJ2-2; TRBD1 aligns across 7 bases. The germline gives CDR1 MNHEY, CDR2 SVGAGI. The CDR3 is 14 amino acids. Losses at the gene ends were 5 bases for V and 1 base for J; bases not matched to a gene: 1. The CDR3 nucleotides read TGTGCCAGCAGTAGGACAGGGAACACCGGGGAGCTGTTTTTT. This gives the protein CASSRTGNTGELFF.

The rearrangement joins TRBV20-1 to TRBJ2-3; possible D gene TRBD1, 5 bases. This CDR3 comprises 16 residues. Germline assignment: CDR1 DFQATT and CDR2 SNEGSKA (reference sequence). Trimming took 1 base from V and 4 from J, leaving 18 bases between them. The CDR3 DNA follows: TGCAGTGCTAGAGGACCCCTGGGGCGAGTAGCAGATACGCAGTATTTT. It encodes CSARGPLGRVADTQYF.

This rearrangement joins TRBV4-1 to TRBJ2-1; 12 bases agree with TRBD2. Per the germline V gene, CDR1 is MGHRA and CDR2 is YSYEKL. The junction had 4 bases not matched to a gene; V was cut back by 1 base and J by 9 bases. This CDR3 is built from 15 residues. CDR3 loop: CASSQVGLAGGEQFF. The DNA for the CDR3 is TGCGCCAGCAGCCAAGTGGGACTAGCGGGCGGTGAGCAGTTCTTC.

This chain's CDR3 is CATSRDWGISGRISNEQFF. The CDR3 region has the DNA TGTGCCACCAGCAGAGATTGGGGGATCAGCGGGAGAATTAGTAATGAGCAGTTCTTC. This chain connects TRBV15 to TRBJ2-1; 8 nucleotides line up with TRBD2. This CDR3 region has 19 residues. Germline V gives CDR1 LNHNV, CDR2 YYDKDF (reference sequence). The J segment lost 7 bases and the V segment lost 0 bases, leaving 17 bases of the junction unmatched.

The CDR3 region is CASNYEGPNEQFF. CDR3 nucleotides: TGTGCCAGCAATTATGAGGGACCCAATGAGCAGTTCTTC. V usage is TRBV6-2 or TRBV6-3 and J usage is TRBJ2-1, with D perhaps being TRBD1 or TRBD2 (5 bases each). Trimming removed 7 bases at V and 6 bases at J, with 13 bases between. The length of the CDR3 is 13 residues. Germline lookup yields CDR1 MNHEY and CDR2 SVGEGT.

This sequence joins TRBV20-1 and TRBJ2-7, with D possibly being TRBD1 or TRBD2 (5 bases each). This CDR3 comprises 14 residues. V lost 2 bases and J lost 2, with 13 bases in between. The germline CDR1 and CDR2 sequences are DFQATT and SNEGSKA (reference sequence). The CDR3 is CSARSGANTYEQYF. The CDR3 coding sequence is TGCAGTGCTAGATCCGGGGCCAATACCTACGAGCAGTACTTC.

The chain employs TRBV7-9 and TRBJ2-7; 8 bases fit TRBD1. CDR3 length: 16 residues. The V gene end was trimmed by 2 bases and the J gene end by 1 base; junction bases not matched to a gene: 7. Germline CDR1 and CDR2: SEHNR and FQNEAQ (reference sequence). The CDR3 DNA reads TGTGCCAGCAGCTTATATGGACAGGGTCGTTCCTACGAGCAGTACTTC. It specifies CASSLYGQGRSYEQYF.

The V call is TRBV20-1, the J call TRBJ2-5, with D tentatively TRBD1 (6 bases). The V and J ends lost 5 bases and 4 bases respectively, with 8 bases between them. Germline V gives CDR1 DFQATT, CDR2 SNEGSKA (reference sequence). There are 11 residues in the CDR3. The CDR3 DNA sequence: TGCAGTGCTGACAGGAGAGAGACCCAGTACTTC. It encodes CSADRRETQYF.

The chain recombines TRBV10-3 with TRBJ1-5, with a tentative D call TRBD1 (5 bases). Germline V gene sequence: CDR1 ENHRY, CDR2 SYGVKD. CDR3 length: 16 amino acids. V lost 0 bases and J lost 2, with 11 bases in between. The CDR3 DNA reads as TGTGCCATCAGTGAGTCATGGCTACAGGGCAATCAGCCCCAGCATTTT. This encodes CAISESWLQGNQPQHF.

CDR3 sequence reads: CASSDFKRAPYNEQFF. CDR3 DNA: TGTGCCAGCAGCGACTTTAAGCGGGCCCCCTACAATGAGCAGTTCTTC. The chain joins TRBV9 to TRBJ2-1; possibly TRBD2 for D (6 bases). The V end was cut by 3 bases, the J end by 2 bases, with 15 bases between. The germline V gene has CDR1 SGDLS and CDR2 YYNGEE. The CDR3 has 16 amino acids.

This chain uses TRBV7-9 with TRBJ2-7; D ambiguous. V gave up 6 bases and J gave up 6 bases, with 9 bases separating them. The CDR3 has 11 amino acids. Germline CDR1 is SEHNR and CDR2 is FQNEAQ (reference sequence). CDR3 sequence reads: CASRANGEQYF. Written as DNA, the CDR3 is TGTGCCAGCAGAGCGAACGGCGAGCAGTACTTC. Drawing the rest from reference TRBV7-9 and TRBJ2-7, the complete variable domain is DTGVSQNPRHKITKRGQNVTFRCDPISEHNRLYWYRQTLGQGPEFLTYFQNEAQLEKSRLLSDRFSAERPKGSFSTLEIQRTEQGDSAMYLCASRANGEQYFGPGTRLTVT.

This sequence joins TRBV5-5 and TRBJ2-3; D is undetermined. Between the trimmed V and J ends, which lost 3 bases and 0 bases, there was a span of 5 bases. This CDR3 contains 13 residues. Germline assignment: CDR1 SGHKS and CDR2 YYEKEE (reference sequence). The CDR3 nucleotides are TGTGCCAGCAGCTCCATGAGCACAGATACGCAGTATTTT. It translates to CASSSMSTDTQYF.

V and J are TRBV7-9 and TRBJ2-1, with 7 bases aligning to TRBD2. Trimming at V came to 5 bases and at J to 4 bases, leaving 5 bases not matched to a gene. Germline V lookup: CDR1 SEHNR, CDR2 FQNEAQ (reference sequence). CDR3 length: 14 amino acids. As DNA, the CDR3 is TGTGCCAGCAGCCCGAGGGAGGGGTACAATGAGCAGTTCTTC. It encodes CASSPREGYNEQFF.

V gene TRBV12-3 or TRBV12-4 combines with J gene TRBJ2-3; a weak D match, TRBD2 (6 bases). The V end was cut by 4 bases, the J end by 3 bases, with 11 bases between. The CDR3 consists of 14 residues. The CDR3 sequence: CASSSGVRTDTQYF. CDR3 sequence (DNA): TGTGCCAGCAGTTCGGGAGTGAGAACAGATACGCAGTATTTT.

This chain uses TRBV25-1 with TRBJ2-3; maybe TRBD2 (5 bases). Trimming cost V 4 bases and J 0 bases, with 11 bases left between them. The CDR3 length is 15 residues. CDR1 is MGHDK, CDR2 SYGVNS, per germline. The CDR3 sequence is CASSALEDSTDTQYF. Written as DNA, the CDR3 is TGTGCCAGCAGTGCCCTGGAGGATAGCACAGATACGCAGTATTTT. Full variable domain (outside the CDR3, taken from reference TRBV25-1 and TRBJ2-3): EADIYQTPRYLVIGTGKKITLECSQTMGHDKMYWYQQDPGMELHLIHYSYGVNSTEKGDLSSESTVSRIRTEHFPLTLESARPSHTSQYLCASSALEDSTDTQYFGPGTRLTVL.

This clonotype appeared a few times. V and J are TRBV27 and TRBJ2-1, with 8 bases aligning to TRBD2. Trimming took 3 bases from V and 3 from J; bases not matched to a gene: 4. The germline gives CDR1 MNHEY, CDR2 SMNVEV (reference sequence). The CDR3 length is 15 residues. The CDR3 nucleotides are TGTGCCAGCAGTTTGGACGGGACTAGCTACAATGAGCAGTTCTTC. Translation gives CASSLDGTSYNEQFF.